This T cell receptor beta chain was sequenced during a study of blood T cell repertoires in COVID-19. Germline CDR1 is LGHNA and CDR2 is YNFKEQ. Trimming removed 3 bases at V and 6 bases at J, with 14 bases between. The CDR3 is 14 residues long. TCRdb keeps only in-frame clones here, not all; method: immunoSEQ multiplex PCR. The sample has 5,700 or so clones; 84% are singletons. The V call is TRBV4-2, the J call TRBJ1-1, with D unresolved. The sample was peripheral blood. This clonotype originated in a human donor in a cohort sampled during active COVID-19. CDR3 region: CASSHLARKAEAFF. Written as DNA, the CDR3 is TGTGCCAGCAGCCATCTAGCCCGTAAGGCTGAAGCTTTCTTT.